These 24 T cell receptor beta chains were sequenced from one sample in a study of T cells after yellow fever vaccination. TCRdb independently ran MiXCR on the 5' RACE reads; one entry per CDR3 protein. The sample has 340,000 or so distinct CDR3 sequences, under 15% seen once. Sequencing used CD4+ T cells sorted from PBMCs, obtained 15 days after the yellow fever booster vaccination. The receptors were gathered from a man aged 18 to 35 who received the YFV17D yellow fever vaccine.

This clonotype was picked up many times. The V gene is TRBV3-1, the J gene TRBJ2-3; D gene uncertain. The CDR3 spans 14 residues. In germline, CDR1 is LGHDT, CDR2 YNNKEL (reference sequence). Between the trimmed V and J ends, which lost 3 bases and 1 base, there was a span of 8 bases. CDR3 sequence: CASSQVAGTDTQYF. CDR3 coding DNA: TGTGCCAGCAGCCAGGTTGCGGGCACAGATACGCAGTATTTT.

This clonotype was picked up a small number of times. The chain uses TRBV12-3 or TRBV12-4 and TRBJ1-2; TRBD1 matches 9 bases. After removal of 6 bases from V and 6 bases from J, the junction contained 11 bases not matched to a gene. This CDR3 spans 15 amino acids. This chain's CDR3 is CASRKSSGQGHGYTF. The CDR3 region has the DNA TGTGCCAGCAGAAAGTCTTCGGGACAGGGCCATGGCTACACCTTC.

The CDR3 DNA is TGTGCCAGCAGTAAGGACGGGGTAGGCGAGCAGTACGTC. It translates to CASSKDGVGEQYV. The chain is built from TRBV2 and TRBJ2-7, with a weak D call TRBD2 (5 bases). The V and J ends lost 5 bases and 6 bases respectively, with 14 bases between them. Looked up from germline, CDR1 is SNHLY and CDR2 is FYNNEI. CDR3 length: 13 residues.

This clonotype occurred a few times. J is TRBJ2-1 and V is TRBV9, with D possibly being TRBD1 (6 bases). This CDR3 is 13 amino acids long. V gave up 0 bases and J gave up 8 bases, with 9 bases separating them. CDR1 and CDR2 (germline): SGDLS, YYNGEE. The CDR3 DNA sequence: TGTGCCAGCAGCGTAGATCCAGGGGATGAGCAGTTCTTC. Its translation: CASSVDPGDEQFF.

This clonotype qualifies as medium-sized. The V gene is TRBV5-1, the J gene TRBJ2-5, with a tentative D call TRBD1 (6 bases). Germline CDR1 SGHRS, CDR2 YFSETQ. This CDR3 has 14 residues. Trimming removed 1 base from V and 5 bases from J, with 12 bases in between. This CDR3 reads CASSLLGAGETQYF. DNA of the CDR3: TGCGCCAGCAGCTTGTTGGGGGCCGGGGAGACCCAGTACTTC.

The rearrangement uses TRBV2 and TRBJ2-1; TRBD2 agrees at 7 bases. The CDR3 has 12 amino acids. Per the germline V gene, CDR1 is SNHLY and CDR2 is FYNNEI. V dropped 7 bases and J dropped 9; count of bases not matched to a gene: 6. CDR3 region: CASIEGEGEQFF. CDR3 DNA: TGTGCCAGCATCGAAGGGGAGGGTGAGCAGTTCTTC.

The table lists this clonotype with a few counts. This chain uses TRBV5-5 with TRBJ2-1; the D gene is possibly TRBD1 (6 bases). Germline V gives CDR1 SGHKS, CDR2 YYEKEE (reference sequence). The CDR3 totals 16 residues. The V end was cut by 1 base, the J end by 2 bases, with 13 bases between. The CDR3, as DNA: TGTGCCAGCAGCTTGAGGTCAAGGGGGACCTACAATGAGCAGTTCTTC. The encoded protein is CASSLRSRGTYNEQFF.

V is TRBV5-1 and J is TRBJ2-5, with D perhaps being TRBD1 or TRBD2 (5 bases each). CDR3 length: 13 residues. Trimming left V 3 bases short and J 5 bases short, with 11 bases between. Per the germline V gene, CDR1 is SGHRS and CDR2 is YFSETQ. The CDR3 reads CASSYGARETQYF. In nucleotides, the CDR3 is TGCGCCAGCAGCTACGGGGCCCGGGAGACCCAGTACTTC. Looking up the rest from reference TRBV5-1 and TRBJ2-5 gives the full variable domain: KAGVTQTPRYLIKTRGQQVTLSCSPISGHRSVSWYQQTPGQGLQFLFEYFSETQRNKGNFPGRFSGRQFSNSRSEMNVSTLELGDSALYLCASSYGARETQYFGPGTRLLVL.

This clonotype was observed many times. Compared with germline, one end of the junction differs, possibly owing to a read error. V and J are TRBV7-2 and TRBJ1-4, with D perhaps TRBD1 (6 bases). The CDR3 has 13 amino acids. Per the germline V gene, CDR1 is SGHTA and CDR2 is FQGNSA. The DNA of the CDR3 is TGTGCCAGCAGCTCGGGACATAATGGAAAACTGTTTTTT. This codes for CASSSGHNGKLFF.

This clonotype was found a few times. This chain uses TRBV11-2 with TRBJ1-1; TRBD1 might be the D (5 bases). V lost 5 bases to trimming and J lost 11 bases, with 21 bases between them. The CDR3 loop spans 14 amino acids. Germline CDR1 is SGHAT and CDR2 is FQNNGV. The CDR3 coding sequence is TGTGCCAGCAGCCCCACCGGGGACGGGGTGTGGGCTTTCTTT. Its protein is CASSPTGDGVWAFF.

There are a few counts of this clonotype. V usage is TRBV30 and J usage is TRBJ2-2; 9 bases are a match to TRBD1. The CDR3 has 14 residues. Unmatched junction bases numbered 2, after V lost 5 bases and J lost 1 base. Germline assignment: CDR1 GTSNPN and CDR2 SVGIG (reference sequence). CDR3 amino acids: CAWSGQGNTGELFF. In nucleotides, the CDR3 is TGTGCCTGGTCGGGACAGGGGAACACCGGGGAGCTGTTTTTT.

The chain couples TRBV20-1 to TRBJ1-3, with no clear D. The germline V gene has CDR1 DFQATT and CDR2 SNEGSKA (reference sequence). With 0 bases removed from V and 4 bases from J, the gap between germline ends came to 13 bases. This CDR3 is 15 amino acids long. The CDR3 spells CSARDRVTAGNTIYF. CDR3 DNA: TGCAGTGCTAGAGATCGAGTGACTGCAGGAAACACCATATATTTT.

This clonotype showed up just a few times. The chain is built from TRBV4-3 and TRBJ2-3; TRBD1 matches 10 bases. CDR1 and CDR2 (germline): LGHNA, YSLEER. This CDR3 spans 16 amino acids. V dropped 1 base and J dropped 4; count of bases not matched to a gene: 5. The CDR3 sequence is CASSQVGGQGADTQYF. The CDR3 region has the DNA TGCGCCAGCAGCCAAGTAGGCGGACAGGGGGCAGATACGCAGTATTTT.

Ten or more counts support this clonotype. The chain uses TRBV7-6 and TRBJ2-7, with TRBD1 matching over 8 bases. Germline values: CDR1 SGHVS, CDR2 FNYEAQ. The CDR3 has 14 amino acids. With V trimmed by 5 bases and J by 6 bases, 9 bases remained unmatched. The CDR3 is CASSPRQGLGEQYF. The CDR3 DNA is TGTGCCAGCAGCCCTAGACAGGGGCTGGGCGAGCAGTACTTC. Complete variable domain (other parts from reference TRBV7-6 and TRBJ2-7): GAGVSQSPRYKVTKRGQDVALRCDPISGHVSLYWYRQALGQGPEFLTYFNYEAQQDKSGLPNDRFSAERPEGSISTLTIQRTEQRDSAMYRCASSPRQGLGEQYFGPGTRLTVT.

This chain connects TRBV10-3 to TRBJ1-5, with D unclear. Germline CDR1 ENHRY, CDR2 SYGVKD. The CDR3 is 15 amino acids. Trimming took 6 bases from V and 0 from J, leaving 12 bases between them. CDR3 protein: CAISRSVGSNQPQHF. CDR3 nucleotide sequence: TGTGCCATCAGCCGATCGGTAGGTAGCAATCAGCCCCAGCATTTT.

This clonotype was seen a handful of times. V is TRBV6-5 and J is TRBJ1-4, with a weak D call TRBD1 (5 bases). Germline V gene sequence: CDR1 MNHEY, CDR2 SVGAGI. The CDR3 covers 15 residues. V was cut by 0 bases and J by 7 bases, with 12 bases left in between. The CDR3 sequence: CASSYSKGPTEKLFF. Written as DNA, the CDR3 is TGTGCCAGCAGTTACTCGAAGGGACCGACTGAAAAACTGTTTTTT.

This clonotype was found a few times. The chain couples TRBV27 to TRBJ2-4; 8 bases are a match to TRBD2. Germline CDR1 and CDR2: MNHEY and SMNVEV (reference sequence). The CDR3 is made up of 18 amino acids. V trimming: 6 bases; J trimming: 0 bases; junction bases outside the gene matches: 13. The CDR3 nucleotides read TGTGCCAGCAGGGAAAGCGGGGGAGTACCAATAGCCAAAAACATTCAGTACTTC. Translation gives CASRESGGVPIAKNIQYF.

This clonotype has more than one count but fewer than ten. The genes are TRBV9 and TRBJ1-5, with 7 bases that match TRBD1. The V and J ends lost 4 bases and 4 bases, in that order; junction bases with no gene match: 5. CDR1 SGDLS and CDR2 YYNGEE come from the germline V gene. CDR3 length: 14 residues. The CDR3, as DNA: TGTGCCAGCAGCCGCGGGACAGCAAATCAGCCCCAGCATTTT. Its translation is CASSRGTANQPQHF. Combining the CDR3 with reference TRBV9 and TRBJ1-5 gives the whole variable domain DSGVTQTPKHLITATGQRVTLRCSPRSGDLSVYWYQQSLDQGLQFLIQYYNGEERAKGNILERFSAQQFPDLHSELNLSSLELGDSALYFCASSRGTANQPQHFGDGTRLSIL.

Here the CDR3 reads CASRPGLAIDTQYF. CDR3 DNA: TGTGCCAGTCGGCCGGGACTAGCGATAGATACGCAGTATTTT. The chain employs TRBV6-5 and TRBJ2-3, with 10 bases aligning to TRBD2. This CDR3 is 14 amino acids long. The germline CDR1 and CDR2 sequences are MNHEY and SVGAGI. The V segment lost 9 bases and the J segment 5 bases; nucleotides outside the gene matches: 8.

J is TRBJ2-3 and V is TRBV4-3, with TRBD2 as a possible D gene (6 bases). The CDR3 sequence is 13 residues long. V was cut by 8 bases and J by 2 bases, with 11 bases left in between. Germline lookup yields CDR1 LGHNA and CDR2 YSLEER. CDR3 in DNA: TGCGCCAGCCAGGAGGGGACCACAGATACGCAGTATTTT. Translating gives CASQEGTTDTQYF.

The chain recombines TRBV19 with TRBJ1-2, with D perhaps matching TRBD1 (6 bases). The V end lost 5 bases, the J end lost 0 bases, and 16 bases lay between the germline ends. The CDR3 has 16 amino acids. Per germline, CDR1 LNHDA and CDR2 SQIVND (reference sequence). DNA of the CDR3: TGTGCCAGTAGTCATTTGATTGGACAGTCTAACTATGGCTACACCTTC. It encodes CASSHLIGQSNYGYTF.

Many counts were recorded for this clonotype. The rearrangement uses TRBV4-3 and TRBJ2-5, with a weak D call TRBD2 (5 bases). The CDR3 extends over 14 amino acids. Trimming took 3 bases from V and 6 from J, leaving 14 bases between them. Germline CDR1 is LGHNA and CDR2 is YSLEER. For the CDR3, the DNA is TGCGCCAGCAGCCATGCCGGGCTCGGGAAGACCCAGTACTTC. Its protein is CASSHAGLGKTQYF.

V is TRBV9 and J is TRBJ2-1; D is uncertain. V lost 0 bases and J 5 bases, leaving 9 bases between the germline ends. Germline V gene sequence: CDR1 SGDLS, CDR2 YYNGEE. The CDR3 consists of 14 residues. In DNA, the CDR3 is TGTGCCAGCAGCGTAGGAGGCGGAGACAATGAGCAGTTCTTC. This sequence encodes CASSVGGGDNEQFF.

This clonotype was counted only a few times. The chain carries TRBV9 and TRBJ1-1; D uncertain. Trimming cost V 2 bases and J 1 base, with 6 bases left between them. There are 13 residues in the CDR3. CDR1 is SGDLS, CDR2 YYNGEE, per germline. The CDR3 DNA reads TGTGCCAGCAGCGTCCGGTCGAACACTGAAGCTTTCTTT. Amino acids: CASSVRSNTEAFF.